A single sample is the source of the 27 T cell receptor beta chains below, sequenced in a study of cytomegalovirus exposure and HLA in healthy donors. PCR used 60 Vbeta primers and 13 Jbeta primers. Clones were read by immunoSEQ multiplex PCR, and TCRdb kept only the in-frame ones, dropping some. The sample yields approximately 76,000 clones, approximately 79% seen once. Material for sequencing was PBMCs. Receptors originate from a man between 25 and 39 years old in good health and CMV-seronegative.

V usage is TRBV4-2 and J usage is TRBJ2-5; a weak D match, TRBD1 (6 bases). This CDR3 contains 15 residues. Trimming took off 0 bases at V and 1 base at J, with 9 bases between the two ends. Germline loops: CDR1 LGHNA, CDR2 YNFKEQ. The CDR3 bases are TGTGCCAGCAGCCAAGAGCAGGGGAGCCAAGAGACCCAGTACTTC. As protein: CASSQEQGSQETQYF.

V and J are TRBV11-2 and TRBJ2-2; D not resolved. The germline gives CDR1 SGHAT, CDR2 FQNNGV. V gave up 5 bases and J gave up 3 bases, with 10 bases separating them. The CDR3 is 14 amino acids. The CDR3 nucleotides are TGTGCCAGCAGCCTTACTCACTACACCGGGGAGCTGTTTTTT. Translated, it gives CASSLTHYTGELFF.

CDR3 bases: TGTGCCAGTAGTATCCAGCGGGATACGCAGTATTTT. It encodes CASSIQRDTQYF. The chain combines TRBV19 with TRBJ2-3, with D perhaps TRBD2 (5 bases). This CDR3 comprises 12 residues. The germline CDR1 and CDR2 sequences are LNHDA and SQIVND (reference sequence). V lost 3 bases and J lost 6, with 7 bases in between.

The V gene is TRBV6-5, the J gene TRBJ2-7, with TRBD1 identical over 9 bases. The CDR3 contains 14 residues. The germline gives CDR1 MNHEY, CDR2 SVGAGI. V lost 5 bases and J lost 4; bases outside the gene matches: 6. The CDR3 spells CASSGTGLEYEQYF. The CDR3 DNA reads TGTGCCAGCAGTGGGACAGGGTTAGAGTACGAGCAGTACTTC.

V is TRBV18 and J is TRBJ2-1, with a tentative D call TRBD2 (7 bases). V lost 0 bases, J lost 10 bases, and 22 bases lay in between. The CDR3 consists of 17 residues. CDR1 and CDR2 from the germline V gene are KGHSH and LQKENI. CDR3: CASSPPAGGAGAWEQFF. In nucleotides, the CDR3 is TGTGCCAGCTCACCACCGGCCGGTGGTGCGGGGGCATGGGAGCAGTTCTTC.

This clone was recorded once. At one end, the junction sequence differs from germline, possibly due to a read error. The rearrangement joins TRBV7-9 to TRBJ1-1; D unclear. The length of the CDR3 is 14 residues. Looked up from germline, CDR1 is SEHNR and CDR2 is FQNEAQ (reference sequence). CDR3 residues: CSSSLDAAFAEAFF. CDR3 sequence (DNA): TGTTCCAGCAGCTTAGATGCGGCATTCGCTGAAGCTTTCTTT.

The rearrangement links TRBV13 to TRBJ2-7; maybe TRBD2 (6 bases). This CDR3 is 14 amino acids long. The V and J ends lost 4 bases and 0 bases respectively, with 10 bases between them. Germline CDR1 is PRHDT and CDR2 is FYEKMQ (reference sequence). The CDR3 nucleotides read TGTGCCAGCAGCTCGCTGGGAGGCTCCTACGAGCAGTACTTC. Protein sequence: CASSSLGGSYEQYF.

The J gene is TRBJ2-7, the V gene TRBV18; tentative D call: TRBD1 (6 bases). CDR1 is KGHSH, CDR2 LQKENI, per germline. The CDR3 sequence is 15 residues long. The V end was cut by 3 bases, the J end by 7 bases, with 19 bases between. In nucleotides, the CDR3 is TGTGCCAGCTCACCCGGAGTTGTCAGGGGATGGGAGCAGTACTTC. Its translation: CASSPGVVRGWEQYF.

This clone was detected only once. This sequence joins TRBV18 and TRBJ2-7, with TRBD2 matching 8 bases. CDR3 length equals 14 residues. CDR1 is KGHSH and CDR2 is LQKENI in the germline V gene. The V segment lost 3 bases and the J segment 1 base; nucleotides outside the gene matches: 2. DNA of the CDR3: TGTGCCAGCTCACCCGGACTAGCATCCTACGAGCAGTACTTC. It translates to CASSPGLASYEQYF.

Written as DNA, the CDR3 is TGTGCCAGCAGCGTAGGTGGAGGGCCAGGGTTTGGAGAGACCCAGTACTTC. Its translation: CASSVGGGPGFGETQYF. The chain couples TRBV9 to TRBJ2-5; TRBD2 might be the D (6 bases). Germline V lookup: CDR1 SGDLS, CDR2 YYNGEE. This CDR3 comprises 17 residues. Trimming removed 0 bases at V and 4 bases at J, with 19 bases between.

The chain carries TRBV30 and TRBJ2-7; maybe TRBD2 (6 bases). This CDR3 is 13 amino acids long. V lost 3 bases and J 6 bases, leaving 15 bases between the germline ends. From germline, CDR1 is GTSNPN and CDR2 SVGIG (reference sequence). CDR3 DNA: TGTGCCTGGAGGCGGGACCAAACATCCGAGCAGTACTTC. Amino acids: CAWRRDQTSEQYF.

This sequence joins TRBV15 and TRBJ1-2; 7 nucleotides line up with TRBD1. V was pared by 3 bases and J by 7 bases, with 5 bases of the junction left unmatched. This CDR3 is built from 13 residues. CDR1 LNHNV and CDR2 YYDKDF come from the germline V gene (reference sequence). CDR3 sequence: CATSRTGLAGYTF. The CDR3 bases are TGTGCCACCAGCAGGACAGGGCTGGCTGGCTACACCTTC.

This clone occurred once. The chain couples TRBV4-3 to TRBJ2-5, with 12 bases that match TRBD2. Germline CDR1 reads LGHNA; CDR2 reads YSLEER. The CDR3 contains 17 residues. After removal of 2 bases from V and 5 bases from J, the junction contained 9 bases not matched to a gene. The CDR3 bases are TGCGCCAGCAGCCAAACTAGCGGGAGGTCCTCCGGGGAGACCCAGTACTTC. This translates into CASSQTSGRSSGETQYF.

The chain employs TRBV2 and TRBJ1-2, with TRBD1 matching 9 bases. CDR1 is SNHLY and CDR2 is FYNNEI in the germline V gene. This CDR3 has 15 residues. V was pared by 3 bases and J by 6 bases, with 8 bases of the junction left unmatched. The CDR3 coding sequence is TGTGCCAGCAGTGAGGGGACAGGGCGGTTTAATGGCTACACCTTC. Its protein is CASSEGTGRFNGYTF.

This clone was counted only a few times. V gene TRBV29-1 combines with J gene TRBJ1-1; possibly TRBD1 for D (5 bases). CDR1 is SQVTM, CDR2 ANQGSEA, per germline. V lost 7 bases and J 5 bases, leaving 14 bases between the germline ends. This CDR3 comprises 12 residues. CDR3: CSGTWGRTEAFF. CDR3 bases: TGCAGCGGGACATGGGGCAGGACTGAAGCTTTCTTT.

This sequence joins TRBV7-2 and TRBJ2-1; D is possibly TRBD1 (5 bases). Germline CDR1 SGHTA, CDR2 FQGNSA. Trimming removed 5 bases from V and 2 bases from J, with 13 bases in between. This CDR3 has 15 residues. Here the CDR3 DNA reads TGTGCCAGCAGCCACGACAGACAGACCTACAATGAGCAGTTCTTC. Its protein is CASSHDRQTYNEQFF.

The chain uses TRBV27 and TRBJ2-1; 9 bases fit TRBD2. J was trimmed by 7 bases and V by 5 bases; bases with no gene match: 9. The CDR3 runs to 15 residues. Germline V gene sequence: CDR1 MNHEY, CDR2 SMNVEV (reference sequence). The DNA for the CDR3 is TGTGCCAGCAGTCCCCGAGGACTAGCGTGGAATGAGCAGTTCTTC. Protein product: CASSPRGLAWNEQFF.

This sequence joins TRBV29-1 and TRBJ2-2; D call uncertain. The germline gives CDR1 SQVTM, CDR2 ANQGSEA. Trimming cost V 3 bases and J 0 bases, with 8 bases left between them. CDR3 length: 14 amino acids. CDR3 amino acids: CSVEVAANTGELFF. CDR3 nucleotides: TGCAGCGTTGAGGTAGCAGCGAACACCGGGGAGCTGTTTTTT.

The CDR3 region is CASSLGGRRQGAYEQYF. The DNA for the CDR3 is TGTGCCAGCAGCTTAGGAGGAAGACGACAGGGGGCTTACGAGCAGTACTTC. The chain is built from TRBV7-9 and TRBJ2-7; 10 bases align to TRBD1. CDR3 size: 17 residues. The germline V gene has CDR1 SEHNR and CDR2 FQNEAQ (reference sequence). After removal of 1 base from V and 4 bases from J, the junction contained 10 bases not matched to a gene. The variable domain in full, completed from reference TRBV7-9 and TRBJ2-7, reads DTGVSQNPRHKITKRGQNVTFRCDPISEHNRLYWYRQTLGQGPEFLTYFQNEAQLEKSRLLSDRFSAERPKGSFSTLEIQRTEQGDSAMYLCASSLGGRRQGAYEQYFGPGTRLTVT.

The V gene is TRBV6-6, the J gene TRBJ1-3; 7 bases line up with TRBD1. V shed 8 bases and J 2 bases; nucleotides not matched to a gene: 12. Germline loops: CDR1 MNHNY, CDR2 SVGAGI (reference sequence). The CDR3 runs to 16 residues. CDR3 nucleotides: TGTGCCAGCTGCTCGTCTAGGGGGCTCACTGGAAACACCATATATTTT. Its protein product is CASCSSRGLTGNTIYF.

This clone was counted a few times. The rearrangement joins TRBV4-3 to TRBJ2-7; D not certain. Germline CDR1 reads LGHNA; CDR2 reads YSLEER. Trimming cost V 0 bases and J 2 bases, with 11 bases left between them. The CDR3 length is 15 residues. CDR3 bases: TGCGCCAGCAGCCAAGAAGAACGGTTTGCCTACGAGCAGTACTTC. Amino acid sequence: CASSQEERFAYEQYF.

J is TRBJ2-5 and V is TRBV5-1; TRBD2 matches 8 bases. The CDR3 sequence is 14 residues long. V shed 0 bases, J shed 3 bases, and the junction held 1 base outside the gene matches. The germline CDR1 and CDR2 sequences are SGHRS and YFSETQ. CDR3 amino acids: CASSLGTSKETQYF. Written as DNA, the CDR3 is TGCGCCAGCAGCTTGGGGACTAGCAAAGAGACCCAGTACTTC.

The chain is built from TRBV6-6 and TRBJ1-4; TRBD1 matches at 12 bases. Trimming at V came to 2 bases and at J to 10 bases, leaving 2 bases not matched to a gene. CDR3 length equals 14 residues. The germline CDR1 and CDR2 sequences are MNHNY and SVGAGI (reference sequence). CDR3 sequence: CASSYGTGGGKLFF. CDR3 bases: TGTGCCAGCAGTTACGGGACAGGGGGCGGAAAACTGTTTTTT.

Only a few counts were recorded for this clone. This chain connects TRBV6-1 to TRBJ2-7; a possible D gene is TRBD1 (5 bases). The V end was cut by 4 bases, the J end by 2 bases, with 15 bases between. Per germline, CDR1 MNHNS and CDR2 SASEGT. The CDR3 has 15 residues. The CDR3 DNA reads TGTGCCAGCAGTGTATCAGGGCCCTCCACCTACGAGCAGTACTTC. It specifies CASSVSGPSTYEQYF.

The chain couples TRBV5-1 to TRBJ2-7; weak D call: TRBD1 (7 bases). With 2 bases removed from V and 2 bases from J, the gap between germline ends came to 23 bases. The CDR3 totals 18 residues. The germline V gene encodes CDR1 SGHRS and CDR2 YFSETQ. CDR3 amino acids: CASSFLGGSRQGPYEQYF. DNA of the CDR3: TGCGCCAGCAGCTTCCTTGGGGGGTCTCGACAGGGTCCCTACGAGCAGTACTTC.

The rearrangement joins TRBV27 to TRBJ1-1, with TRBD1 identical over 12 bases. The CDR3 consists of 16 residues. Germline lookup yields CDR1 MNHEY and CDR2 SMNVEV (reference sequence). V shed 6 bases and J 4 bases; nucleotides not matched to a gene: 9. CDR3 sequence (DNA): TGTGCCAGCAGCCACGGGACAGGGGGCGCGACCACTGAAGCTTTCTTT. Its translation is CASSHGTGGATTEAFF.

The chain has TRBV19 and TRBJ1-1; D is unclear. Germline CDR1 LNHDA, CDR2 SQIVND (reference sequence). The V end lost 11 bases, the J end lost 0 bases, and 16 bases lay between the germline ends. The CDR3 spans 14 residues. The CDR3 sequence is CASKGGPMNTEAFF. The CDR3 region has the DNA TGTGCCTCCAAGGGAGGTCCCATGAACACTGAAGCTTTCTTT.